The sequence of this T cell receptor (beta chain) was determined in a study of blood T cell repertoires in COVID-19. The repertoire was sequenced with immunoSEQ multiplex PCR; TCRdb's copy has only in-frame clones and lacks some. Of approximately 150,000 clones listed, approximately 88% are singletons. Looked up from germline, CDR1 is MNHEY and CDR2 is SVGAGI. The junction had 8 bases not matched to a gene; V was cut back by 6 bases and J by 7 bases. This CDR3 contains 15 residues. Sequencing input: peripheral blood. The origin of this receptor is a woman between 45 and 60 years old with acute or convalescent COVID-19. This chain uses TRBV6-5 with TRBJ1-4, with 10 bases identical to TRBD1. CDR3 DNA: TGTGCCAGCAGGGACCAGACAGGGGGCGGTGAAAAACTGTTTTTT. It codes for CASRDQTGGGEKLFF.